The entry below describes one T cell receptor (beta chain). The clone's antigen remains unknown. No base-level quality is on record; no much larger clone is a single base apart. TCR CDR3 regions were amplified from genomic DNA by multiplex PCR using the deep immunoSEQ assay. Genomic DNA extracted from each cell subset was distributed evenly over all wells of several immunoSEQ 96-well plates, and each plate served as one replicate. For sorted subsets, 150 to 200 ng genomic DNA, equal to some 28,000 T cell genomes, was loaded into each replicate PCR. The purified libraries were quantified using a Qubit 3.0 fluorometer, sized with a Bioanalyzer 2100, and then quantified again using the KAPA Library Quantification kit. Every immunoSEQ 96-well plate was sequenced on a separate single-read 150-cycle Illumina NextSeq 550 flow cell. The source study handled its data this way. Because the immunoSEQ output held only junctional sequences and lacked quality scores, the filtering could not match the filtering applied to full-length reads. To assign V/J genes and CDR3, sequences were annotated using PyIR, a Python wrapper for IgBLAST v1.9, with IMGT germline references. Reads were removed for weak V/J assignments (E-value above 1e-6), missing CDR3, stop codons, out-of-frame junctions, or ambiguous translated residues. V3J clonotypes were defined by identical inferred V gene, J gene, and CDR3 amino acid sequence. Percentage overlap between repertoires was calculated by dividing the number of shared unique clonotypes by the size of the smaller repertoire. Richness of each repertoire was evaluated using RTK rarefaction, the Chao1 estimator, and Recon v2.1 estimates of unobserved clonotypes. Generation probabilities for all TCRbeta clonotypes obtained by the gDNA method from several donors were computed using OLGA. TCRdb limited this immuneACCESS table to in-frame rearrangements with V and J called. A share of clones is missing; checked studies link under half to unresolved V genes, and the rest is unexplained. The V and J calls and the clone size are those of that table, but D and trimming were determined from the DNA. The sample data list about 2,100,000 clones, and approximately 94% of these were observed just once. In total, the top ten clones hold approximately 1.7% of the sample.

CDR1 and CDR2, per the germline V gene (reference sequence), are WNHNN and SYGVQD. V lost 7 bases and J lost 7 bases, and the count of bases not matched to a germline gene is 28. The CDR3, from cysteine to phenylalanine, totals 19 residues. The DNA shown is the 57-base CDR3, in frame from base 1. These data originate in a study of shared clonotypes between healthy human individuals (dated by TCRdb to between 2020 and 2021). About the study as a whole: A few men and two women, aged 18 to 49 years, made up the cohort. To estimate repertoire size and how much clonotype sharing occurs between individuals, the study deeply sequenced the blood TCR repertoires of several healthy adults. To increase sequencing depth and limit assay-specific biases, different laboratories used diverse techniques to prepare libraries and sequence TCR repertoires. For each donor, CD4 naive and CD4 memory were each given three plates, CD8 naive was given two plates, and CD8 memory was given one plate. Per donor, leukapheresis produced somewhere between about 0.85 and 9.5 billion PBMCs.

CD8 naive samples consisted of CD45RO-negative cells that were positively selected for CCR7, yielding a CD45RA+CCR7+ population without TemRA cells. Healthy HIV-negative adults with no recently reported acute infections or vaccinations were included as donors. Every donor was a Caucasian adult residing in Nashville, Tennessee, USA. Blood was obtained by leukapheresis, after which PBMCs were separated by Ficoll-Histopaque density gradient centrifugation and cryopreserved in liquid nitrogen vapor phase. Analytical flow cytometry was used to check the purity and quantity of each magnetically sorted T cell population. Genomic DNA was isolated from every sorted fraction and measured by UV absorbance on a Nanodrop 2000c. General conclusions and limits of the study: Incomplete sequencing was indicated by rarefaction of sorted-subset datasets, despite the large sequencing depth. Naive subsets generally had larger estimated clonotype richness than memory subsets did. Approximately 5% of naive CD4, roughly 3.5% of naive CD8, approximately 2.2% of memory CD4, and over 0.35% of memory CD8 clonotypes were shared across several donors. Pairwise subsampling indicated that sequencing depth was expected to affect the degree of clonotype sharing among donors. Sampling was restricted to blood, and TCR repertoires in tissues likely differ from the TCR repertoires found in blood. The genetic and exposure-history diversity represented was limited by the small number of donors. Higher generation probabilities were observed for clonotypes shared by all four sorted-subset donors than for non-shared clonotypes.

The specimen was naive CD8+ T cells from PBMCs. This specimen's cell subset or site label, interpreted: CD45RA+CCR7+. The TCR sequence derives from a man younger than 35 in good health. Some clones in this sample may be carry-over from other donors' samples. The rearrangement combines TRBV10-1 with TRBJ2-7, and TRBD2 matches 7 of the central bases. The nucleotides are TGCGCCAGCAACGGACACAGGTTGGGATCCGCGGCGGGAGAGGGTGAGCAGTACTTC. Its product reads: CASNGHRLGSAAGEGEQYF.